This note documents a single T cell receptor (beta chain) sequence. As yet, its antigen is unknown. Once sorted, every population was more than 95% pure. The CDR3 runs to 14 residues. Germline CDR1 and CDR2: SGHDT and YYEEEE. The ends lost 5 bases at V and 4 bases at J; junction bases unmatched: 6. The isolated RNA, all of it, was reverse transcribed, so expressed TCRB transcripts were what got sequenced. Average reads for naive, central memory and regulatory T cell samples were about 4 million. The table came from immunoSEQ multiplex PCR; TCRdb's copy has only in-frame clones and leaves some out. The sample shows some 170,000 clones, around 63% of them seen only once. This sample was taken from a study of beta chain features in type 1 diabetes. Study-level information: Examination spanned some 100 million sorted cells from all samples. The study's findings and limits: Within each of all four CD4+ subsets, Type 1 diabetes patients had TCRB CDR3s that were moderately but significantly shorter. The VDJ junctions of type 1 diabetes patients carried fewer insertions and more deletions.

The material sequenced was naive CD4+ T cells from blood. This chain links TRBV5-6 with TRBJ2-5; TRBD1 matches 9 bases. This clonotype originated in a man aged 25-45 years with type 1 diabetes. The CDR3 reads CASRKQGARETQYF. CDR3 nucleotides: TGTGCCAGCAGGAAACAGGGGGCGCGAGAGACCCAGTACTTC.